This paragraph reports one T cell receptor (beta chain). Germline V gene data show CDR1 as SGHVS and CDR2 as FNYEAQ. This CDR3 spans 15 amino acids. Trimming pared 2 bases from V and 7 bases from J, leaving 18 bases between. This entry comes from a study of blood T cell repertoires in COVID-19. The protocol was immunoSEQ multiplex PCR, while the TCRdb copy is restricted to in-frame clones and leaves out a portion. Here the sample spans fewer than 70,000 clones, 80% to 90% being singletons. The V gene is TRBV7-6, the J gene TRBJ2-7; D possibly corresponds to TRBD2 (6 bases). Sample: peripheral blood. The receptor was derived from a woman aged 55-70 years with acute or convalescent COVID-19. The CDR3 DNA reads TGTGCCAGCAGCTTAAGAACGGGACTCCTGGGAGAGCAGTACTTC. This encodes CASSLRTGLLGEQYF. Looking up the rest from reference TRBV7-6 and TRBJ2-7 gives the full variable domain: GAGVSQSPRYKVTKRGQDVALRCDPISGHVSLYWYRQALGQGPEFLTYFNYEAQQDKSGLPNDRFSAERPEGSISTLTIQRTEQRDSAMYRCASSLRTGLLGEQYFGPGTRLTVT.